Relative to its sample, the clone carrying this T cell receptor (beta chain) is medium-sized. The antigen is unknown. This CDR3 is 15 amino acids long. CDR1 and CDR2 from the germline V gene are SGDLS and YYNGEE. V lost 5 bases and J 3 bases, leaving 15 bases between the germline ends. Blood and skin TCR RNA was reverse transcribed with alpha and beta constant primers. TCRdb itself ran the 5' RACE reads through MiXCR, one entry per CDR3 protein. The repertoire holds tens of thousands of distinct CDR3 sequences, with roughly 25% as singletons. Adult healthy volunteers gave 2.5 ml peripheral blood for whole-blood RNA. The source of the sample is a study of naive and memory T cell subsets. General observations from the study: The RNA method is potentially sensitive to activation and differentiation changes.

The chain uses TRBV9 and TRBJ2-1; D unresolved. The sequence derives from a female donor in good health. CDR3 protein: CASSLTNPSYNEQFF. The CDR3 DNA is TGTGCCAGCAGTCTGACCAATCCCAGCTACAATGAGCAGTTCTTC.